This T cell receptor beta chain was captured by sequencing in a study of cytomegalovirus exposure and HLA in healthy donors. Using immunoSEQ multiplex PCR, the repertoire was profiled, and TCRdb retains in-frame clones only, with some absent. The table has about 190,000 clones, roughly 83% seen once; the top ten hold about 1.6%. The CDR3 spans 15 residues. CDR1 and CDR2 (germline): SNHLY, FYNNEI. V lost 4 bases, J lost 5 bases, and 6 bases stayed unmatched. V is TRBV2 and J is TRBJ1-5, with 9 bases aligning to TRBD1. The sequence was obtained from a woman between 18 and 29 years old in good health and CMV-seronegative. Sample: PBMCs. The CDR3 DNA reads as TGTGCCAGCAGTGGGGACAGGGCTTCCGATCAGCCCCAGCATTTT. This gives the protein CASSGDRASDQPQHF.